The 18 T cell receptor beta chains reported below all come from one sample, sequenced in a study of tumor and adjacent non-tumor tissue in lung cancer. The library came from three nested PCR rounds adapted from ARM-PCR protocols. TCRdb analysed the multiplex PCR reads with MiXCR anew, one entry per CDR3 protein. Here the sample spans about 110,000 distinct CDR3 sequences, around 82% being singletons. The template was RNA from unsorted bulk tissue. Sequenced input: lung tumor tissue. The receptors originated from a man aged 70 or older with non-small cell lung cancer.

This clonotype was seen once. At one boundary the junction diverges from the germline segment, which might be a read error. The chain links TRBV29-1 to TRBJ2-7; 11 bases map to TRBD2. CDR1 is SQVTM and CDR2 is ANQGSEA in the germline V gene. The CDR3 has 11 residues. CDR3 residues: CSATTSGMVFF. The CDR3 bases are TGTAGCGCTACGACTAGCGGGATGGTTTTCTTC.

The J gene is TRBJ1-5, the V gene TRBV20-1, with D unresolved. V was pared by 3 bases and J by 8 bases, with 17 bases between. The CDR3 is 14 residues long. The germline V gene encodes CDR1 DFQATT and CDR2 SNEGSKA (reference sequence). Written as DNA, the CDR3 is TGCAGTGCTAGCCTTGGACGGATAAATGAGCCCCAGCATTTT. This translates into CSASLGRINEPQHF.

Notes on this clonotype: The junction and the germline gene differ at one end; a read error may be behind it. V is TRBV11-2 and J is TRBJ2-2; perhaps D is TRBD1 or TRBD2 (5 bases each). Germline V CDR1 and CDR2: SGHAT, FQNNGV. The CDR3 spans 14 residues. CDR3 in DNA: TGTGCCAGCGAACAGACAGTAAGCACCGGGGAGCAGTCCTTT. Translation gives CASEQTVSTGEQSF.

Points on this clonotype: One end of the junction is discordant with germline, which a read error may explain. The chain recombines TRBV18 with TRBJ2-7; D ambiguous. This CDR3 is 15 amino acids long. The germline gives CDR1 KGHSH, CDR2 LQKENI. The CDR3 is CASSQERAKVYEQYF. In DNA, the CDR3 is TGTGCCAGCTCACAAGAAAGGGCAAAGGTCTACGAGCAATACTTC. Full variable domain (missing parts from reference TRBV18 and TRBJ2-7): NAGVMQNPRHLVRRRGQEARLRCSPMKGHSHVYWYRQLPEEGLKFMVYLQKENIIDESGMPKERFSAEFPKEGPSILRIQQVVRGDSAAYFCASSQERAKVYEQYFGPGTRLTVT.

Worth noting for this clonotype: A read error may account for a junction end that differs from germline. The chain employs TRBV12-3 or TRBV12-4 and TRBJ1-2; D call uncertain. The CDR3 is 11 amino acids. This CDR3 reads CASSSHEGYIF. CDR3 nucleotides: TGTGCCAGCAGTTCACACGAAGGCTACATCTTT.

Regarding this clonotype: The junction shows a germline mismatch at one end, possibly a read error. This sequence joins TRBV11-1 and TRBJ2-6, with D possibly being TRBD1 (5 bases). CDR3 length: 15 residues. Germline assignment: CDR1 SGHAT and CDR2 FQDESV (reference sequence). CDR3: CASSIKISGAKVLTF. For the CDR3, the DNA is TGTGCCAGCAGCATAAAAATCTCTGGGGCCAAGGTCCTGACTTTC.

This clonotype was seen a single time. A read error may account for a junction end that differs from germline. This chain uses TRBV11-2 with TRBJ2-7; TRBD1 agrees at 8 bases. CDR1 and CDR2 (germline): SGHAT, FQNNGV. This CDR3 is built from 15 residues. CDR3: CASSLCQGDRYEQYF. CDR3 in DNA: TGTGCCAGCAGCTTATGCCAGGGGGACAGGTACGAGCAATACTTC.

The chain recombines TRBV10-2 with TRBJ2-1; the match to TRBD1 covers 7 bases. After removal of 7 bases from V and 13 bases from J, the junction contained 16 bases not matched to a gene. CDR1 and CDR2 (germline): WSHSY, SAAADI. CDR3 length: 14 amino acids. DNA of the CDR3: TGCGCCAGCAAAGGGGGCATCACCTACAGTGAACAGTTCTTC. Encoded protein: CASKGGITYSEQFF.

A single count supports this clonotype. The junction departs from germline at one end; a sequencing error may be responsible. The genes are TRBV11-2 and TRBJ2-2; D not certain. Germline values: CDR1 SGHAT, CDR2 FQNNGV. This CDR3 contains 15 residues. The CDR3 DNA reads as TGTGTCAGCAGCCCAAGCTGTACGTACACCGGGGAGCTGTTTTTT. The encoded protein is CVSSPSCTYTGELFF.

About this clonotype itself: At one end the junction does not follow the germline gene, possibly because of a read error. The chain couples TRBV12-3 or TRBV12-4 to TRBJ1-5; D unresolved. CDR3 length: 12 residues. CDR3 loop: CASSPIDQPQRF. The CDR3 DNA reads TGTGCCAGCAGTCCTATTGATCAGCCCCAGCGTTTT.

With regard to this clonotype: An end of the junction differs from the germline gene, which may be a read error. The J gene is TRBJ1-6, the V gene TRBV5-6; 7 nucleotides match TRBD1. CDR3 length equals 16 residues. From germline, CDR1 is SGHDT and CDR2 YYEEEE. CDR3 in DNA: TGTGCCAGCGGCTTGGGTGGGGGACAGAGTAATTCACCCCTCCACTTT. It is translated as CASGLGGGQSNSPLHF.

A note on this clonotype: At one boundary the junction diverges from the germline segment, which might be a read error. The chain combines TRBV20-1 with TRBJ2-3; D is perhaps TRBD2 (7 bases). The germline CDR1 and CDR2 sequences are DFQATT and SNEGSKA (reference sequence). This CDR3 has 16 residues. CDR3 in DNA: TGCGGTGCCCGAGGGGAAAGAGGGGGGGTCACAGATACGCAGTATTTT. Its protein product is CGARGERGGVTDTQYF.

The chain employs TRBV12-3 or TRBV12-4 and TRBJ1-1; a weak D match, TRBD1 (6 bases). V was pared by 9 bases and J by 13 bases, with 24 bases between. The CDR3 loop spans 13 amino acids. The CDR3 sequence: CASTSRDTQKVFF. In DNA, the CDR3 is TGTGCCAGTACTTCTCGGGACACACAGAAAGTTTTCTTT.

This chain connects TRBV11-3 to TRBJ2-1, with D possibly being TRBD1 (6 bases). Deletions cut 0 bases from V and 16 bases from J, with 25 bases between. The V gene's germline CDR1 is SGHNT and CDR2 YENEEA. The CDR3 length is 16 residues. Written as DNA, the CDR3 is TGTGCCAGCAGCTTAGATCCCACGGTGTGCAGGGGTGGGCAATTCTTC. This translates into CASSLDPTVCRGGQFF.

Details on this clonotype: The junction departs from the called germline gene at one end, perhaps through a read error. This rearrangement joins TRBV29-1 to TRBJ2-1; TRBD2 might be the D (5 bases). Germline V gene data show CDR1 as SQVTM and CDR2 as ANQGSEA. This CDR3 is 14 amino acids long. CDR3 sequence: CSAVGSGTNNEQFF. The CDR3 coding sequence is TGTAGCGCTGTAGGGAGTGGCACAAACAATGAGCAGTTCTTC.

With respect to this clonotype: Germline is not matched at one junction end, which may reflect a read error. The chain is built from TRBV29-1 and TRBJ2-7, with D perhaps TRBD1 or TRBD2 (6 bases each). The V gene's germline CDR1 is SQVTM and CDR2 ANQGSEA. The CDR3 runs to 14 residues. The CDR3 DNA follows: TGCAGCGTCGACGGACTAACGGGGGCCTATGAGCAGTACTTC. It yields the protein CSVDGLTGAYEQYF.

Note on this clonotype: The conserved closing phenylalanine or tryptophan is absent in this CDR3, likely reflecting a read error. V and J are TRBV6-1 and TRBJ1-1; D not certain. Per germline, CDR1 MNHNS and CDR2 SASEGT. The CDR3 has 14 amino acids. The CDR3 DNA sequence: TGTGTCAGCAGTGTCGGGGATATAAACACTGAAGCTTTCTTG. Its translation is CVSSVGDINTEAFL.

Concerning this clonotype: The junction departs from germline at one end; a sequencing error may be responsible. The chain recombines TRBV7-8 with TRBJ2-3; tentatively, D is TRBD1 or TRBD2 (5 bases each). Germline values: CDR1 SGHVS, CDR2 FQNEAQ. The CDR3 runs 18 residues. The CDR3 coding sequence is TGTGCCTGCAGCATCCACGCAGATGGGGGACCGAACACCGATACGCAGTATTTT. It encodes CACSIHADGGPNTDTQYF.